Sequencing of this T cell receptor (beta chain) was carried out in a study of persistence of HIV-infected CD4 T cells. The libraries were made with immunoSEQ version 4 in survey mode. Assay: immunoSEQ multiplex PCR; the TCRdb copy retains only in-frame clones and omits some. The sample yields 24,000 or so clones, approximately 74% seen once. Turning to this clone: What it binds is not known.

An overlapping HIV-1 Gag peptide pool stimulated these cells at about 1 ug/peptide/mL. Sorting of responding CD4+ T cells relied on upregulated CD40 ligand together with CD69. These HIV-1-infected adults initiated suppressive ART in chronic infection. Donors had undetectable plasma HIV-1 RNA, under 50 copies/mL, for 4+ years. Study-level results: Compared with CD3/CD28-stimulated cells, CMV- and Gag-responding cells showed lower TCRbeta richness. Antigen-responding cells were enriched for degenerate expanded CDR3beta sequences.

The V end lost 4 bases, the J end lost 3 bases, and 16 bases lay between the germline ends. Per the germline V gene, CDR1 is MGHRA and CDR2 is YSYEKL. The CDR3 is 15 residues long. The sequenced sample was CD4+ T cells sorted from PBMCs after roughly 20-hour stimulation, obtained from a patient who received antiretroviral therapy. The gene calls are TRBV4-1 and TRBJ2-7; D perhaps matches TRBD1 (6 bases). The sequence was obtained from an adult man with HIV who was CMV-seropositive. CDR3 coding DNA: TGCGCCAGCAGCCTGGGTCCGGGACACAACTACGAGCAGTACTTC. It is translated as CASSLGPGHNYEQYF.